The source of this TCR beta chain is a study of shared clonotypes between healthy human individuals. As for this clone: What it binds is not known.

Study conclusions and caveats: Exclusively blood specimens were collected; tissue repertoires likely differ. Lower generation probabilities were found for non-shared clonotypes than for those shared by all four donors.

This table comes from immunoSEQ multiplex PCR, and its TCRdb copy is limited to in-frame clones, with some not included. The sample holds around 750,000 clones, under 80% seen once. Germline assignment: CDR1 SEHNR and CDR2 FQNEAQ (reference sequence). The CDR3 loop spans 16 amino acids. V lost 5 bases and J lost 1; bases outside the gene matches: 6. The TCR originated in a woman aged 25 to 39 in good health. The rearrangement uses TRBV7-9 and TRBJ2-1; 9 nucleotides match TRBD2. Sequencing used memory CD4+ T cells sorted from blood. The subset is: CD45RA-negative fraction. This CDR3 reads CASSPGLASSYNEQFF. The CDR3 DNA is TGTGCCAGCAGCCCAGGACTAGCGAGTTCCTACAATGAGCAGTTCTTC.